Below, 21 T cell receptor beta chains from the same sample are listed, as sequenced in a study of cytomegalovirus exposure and HLA in healthy donors. 13 Jbeta primers and 60 Vbeta primers were used for the PCR. Profiled with immunoSEQ multiplex PCR; TCRdb holds only in-frame clones, not every one. The sample carries approximately 65,000 clones, roughly two thirds recorded once. The sample consisted of PBMCs. The receptors derive from a man aged 35-49 years in good health and CMV-seropositive.

This clone showed up just a few times. The chain is built from TRBV7-2 and TRBJ2-5; D is undetermined. The ends were cut back, 1 base at V and 2 bases at J, with 11 bases in the middle. The length of the CDR3 is 15 residues. Germline V gene data show CDR1 as SGHTA and CDR2 as FQGNSA. This CDR3 is CASSLVLQFQETQYF. Written as DNA, the CDR3 is TGTGCCAGCAGCTTAGTTTTACAATTTCAAGAGACCCAGTACTTC. The whole variable domain, filled in from reference TRBV7-2 and TRBJ2-5, reads GAGVSQSPSNKVTEKGKDVELRCDPISGHTALYWYRQSLGQGLEFLIYFQGNSAPDKSGLPSDRFSAERTGGSVSTLTIQRTQQEDSAVYLCASSLVLQFQETQYFGPGTRLLVL.

CDR3: CASSSGTSARSYNEQFF. CDR3 DNA sequence: TGTGCCAGCAGTTCAGGGACTAGCGCCCGCTCCTACAATGAGCAGTTCTTC. V is TRBV28 and J is TRBJ2-1, with 10 bases aligning to TRBD2. This CDR3 contains 17 residues. The V gene end was trimmed by 4 bases and the J gene end by 0 bases; junction bases not matched to a gene: 6. CDR1 is MDHEN and CDR2 is SYDVKM in the germline V gene.

The chain recombines TRBV6-5 with TRBJ1-1, with TRBD1 matching over 9 bases. Germline values: CDR1 MNHEY, CDR2 SVGAGI. V shed 4 bases and J 4 bases; nucleotides not matched to a gene: 7. The CDR3 is 15 amino acids. The CDR3 protein is CASSSRTGEGTEAFF. The CDR3 DNA is TGTGCCAGCAGTTCTCGGACAGGGGAGGGCACTGAAGCTTTCTTT.

This clone has just a few counts. V usage is TRBV7-9 and J usage is TRBJ2-7; D remains unclear. Per germline, CDR1 SEHNR and CDR2 FQNEAQ (reference sequence). Trimming removed 5 bases from V and 0 bases from J, with 14 bases in between. The CDR3 has 15 amino acids. The CDR3 region has the DNA TGTGCCAGCAGCCAACGCGACCGGAGCTCCTACGAGCAGTACTTC. It specifies CASSQRDRSSYEQYF.

This clone came up once. V and J are TRBV25-1 and TRBJ2-3, with D possibly TRBD1 on 6 matching bases. The CDR3 totals 16 residues. Between the trimmed V and J ends, which lost 6 bases and 5 bases, there was a span of 21 bases. The germline gives CDR1 MGHDK, CDR2 SYGVNS. This CDR3 is CASSPAQRSGEDTQYF. The CDR3, as DNA: TGTGCCAGCAGCCCGGCCCAGCGGTCAGGGGAAGATACGCAGTATTTT.

V and J are TRBV21-1 and TRBJ2-3; the table gives TRBD2 as D, unverified against the DNA. TRBV21-1 is described as a pseudogene. The CDR3 covers 15 residues. The CDR3 region has the DNA TGTGCCAGCTCCAAACCCCCGACTAGTGTAGATACGCAGTATTTT. This sequence encodes CASSKPPTSVDTQYF.

The chain employs TRBV4-3 and TRBJ2-3, with TRBD2 identical over 16 bases. CDR3 size: 17 residues. CDR1 LGHNA and CDR2 YSLEER come from the germline V gene. V lost 4 bases to trimming and J lost 1 base; unmatched junction nucleotides: 2. CDR3 bases: TGCGCCAGCAGCCTAGGGACTAGCGGGGGGGGCACAGATACGCAGTATTTT. This gives the protein CASSLGTSGGGTDTQYF.

This sequence joins TRBV14 and TRBJ2-7; D not resolved. Between the trimmed V and J ends, which lost 1 base and 3 bases, there was a span of 10 bases. This CDR3 has 14 residues. Germline V gives CDR1 SGHDN, CDR2 FVKESK. CDR3 sequence (DNA): TGTGCCAGCAGCCAAGGAGACATGCGCTACGAGCAGTACTTC. Translating it yields CASSQGDMRYEQYF. The complete variable domain, with remaining parts taken from reference TRBV14 and TRBJ2-7, reads EAGVTQFPSHSVIEKGQTVTLRCDPISGHDNLYWYRRVMGKEIKFLLHFVKESKQDESGMPNNRFLAERTGGTYSTLKVQPAELEDSGVYFCASSQGDMRYEQYFGPGTRLTVT.

The V and J genes are TRBV27 and TRBJ2-3; no definite D call. The germline gives CDR1 MNHEY, CDR2 SMNVEV (reference sequence). V shed 2 bases and J shed 7 bases, with 25 bases lying between them. The CDR3 has 18 residues. DNA for the CDR3: TGTGCCAGCAGTTTAAAACTTCCCCTAGGAATTCTCCGATATACGCAGTATTTT. Translating it yields CASSLKLPLGILRYTQYF.

The rearrangement uses TRBV29-1 and TRBJ1-2, with D possibly being TRBD1 (5 bases). Trimming took off 6 bases at V and 4 bases at J, with 15 bases between the two ends. Germline V lookup: CDR1 SQVTM, CDR2 ANQGSEA. CDR3 length: 13 amino acids. This CDR3 reads CSVTPTDSYGYTF. DNA of the CDR3: TGCAGCGTAACCCCCACCGACAGCTATGGCTACACCTTC.

This clone was detected only a few times. The CDR3 DNA follows: TGTGCCAGCAGACAAGCGGGACAGGCCCCGTATTTT. Amino acid sequence: CASRQAGQAPYF. The rearrangement joins TRBV6-6 to TRBJ2-3; possibly TRBD1 for D (8 bases). The CDR3 spans 12 residues. Trimming removed 6 bases from V and 14 bases from J, with 18 bases in between. Germline V CDR1 and CDR2: MNHNY, SVGAGI (reference sequence).

V and J are TRBV25-1 and TRBJ2-7; 8 nucleotides match TRBD2. Germline loops: CDR1 MGHDK, CDR2 SYGVNS. V trimming: 5 bases; J trimming: 3 bases; junction bases outside the gene matches: 9. The CDR3 loop spans 15 amino acids. DNA for the CDR3: TGTGCCAGCAGTATGAGCGGGGGAATCTTCTACGAGCAGTACTTC. It translates to CASSMSGGIFYEQYF.

This chain joins TRBV11-2 and TRBJ2-7; TRBD2 is a possible D gene (9 bases). The CDR3 contains 16 residues. Trimming shortened V by 5 bases and J by 3 bases, and 20 bases separated the two germline ends. In germline, CDR1 is SGHAT, CDR2 FQNNGV. The CDR3 coding sequence is TGTGCCAGCAGCACTACAGGGGGGACTAGCATCTACGAGCAGTACTTC. Amino acid sequence: CASSTTGGTSIYEQYF.

This clone has only one observation. This chain connects TRBV6-1 to TRBJ1-5; D remains unclear. Germline CDR1 reads MNHNS; CDR2 reads SASEGT. This CDR3 comprises 15 residues. V was shortened by 4 bases and J by 2 bases, with 12 bases between the two germline ends. This chain's CDR3 is CASSVGGSGNQPQHF. CDR3 sequence (DNA): TGTGCCAGCAGTGTCGGCGGGAGTGGCAATCAGCCCCAGCATTTT.

This clone was recorded a few times. J is TRBJ1-1 and V is TRBV5-5; D is perhaps TRBD1 (6 bases). This CDR3 spans 14 amino acids. CDR1 is SGHKS and CDR2 is YYEKEE in the germline V gene (reference sequence). Between the trimmed V and J ends, which lost 4 bases and 0 bases, there was a span of 10 bases. The CDR3 protein is CASSAGTLNTEAFF. The CDR3 DNA sequence: TGTGCCAGCAGCGCAGGGACACTGAACACTGAAGCTTTCTTT.

The V gene is TRBV10-3, the J gene TRBJ2-1; TRBD2 aligns across 9 bases. This CDR3 has 15 amino acids. Germline CDR1 and CDR2: ENHRY and SYGVKD. After removal of 10 bases from V and 4 bases from J, the junction contained 11 bases not matched to a gene. In DNA form, the CDR3 reads TGTGCCACCCGGGGGGCGGGGGGGGCTTACAATGAGCAGTTCTTC. This codes for CATRGAGGAYNEQFF.

The rearrangement uses TRBV6-1 and TRBJ2-3; 9 nucleotides agree with TRBD2. Germline CDR1 MNHNS, CDR2 SASEGT. The junction had 5 bases not matched to a gene; V was cut back by 4 bases and J by 6 bases. This CDR3 region has 14 residues. The CDR3 DNA reads as TGTGCCAGCAGTGCCCTAGCGGGGAGGGATACGCAGTATTTT. Amino acids: CASSALAGRDTQYF.

V usage is TRBV6-5 and J usage is TRBJ1-5, with D unresolved. CDR3 length: 14 residues. Trimming removed 8 bases from V and 5 bases from J, with 16 bases in between. Per the germline V gene, CDR1 is MNHEY and CDR2 is SVGAGI. The chain's CDR3 is CASGNGKSYQPQHF. The CDR3 nucleotides read TGTGCCAGCGGTAACGGTAAAAGTTATCAGCCCCAGCATTTT.

V is TRBV27 and J is TRBJ2-7, with 8 bases matching TRBD2. The germline CDR1 and CDR2 sequences are MNHEY and SMNVEV (reference sequence). This CDR3 region has 18 residues. V lost 4 bases and J lost 6; bases outside the gene matches: 20. The CDR3 DNA sequence: TGTGCCAGCAGTTCGGGGGGTCGTCTAGCGGGTCCGGGGGGCGAGCAGTACTTC. Its translation is CASSSGGRLAGPGGEQYF.

Note on this clone: The junction differs from germline at one of its ends, possibly a read error. The rearrangement joins TRBV7-9 to TRBJ2-3; 9 positions agree with TRBD1. This CDR3 comprises 12 residues. Per the germline V gene, CDR1 is SEHNR and CDR2 is FQNEAQ (reference sequence). The CDR3 bases are TGTTCCAGCAGCTTAGGGACAGGGAACGAGTATTTT. This translates into CSSSLGTGNEYF.

The DNA of the CDR3 is TGCGCCAGCAGCTCGTCTGTGGGGGCGAATACTGAAGCTTTCTTT. Amino acids: CASSSSVGANTEAFF. The chain carries TRBV5-1 and TRBJ1-1, with D possibly being TRBD1 (6 bases). The CDR3 sequence is 15 residues long. Germline CDR1 is SGHRS and CDR2 is YFSETQ. The V end was cut by 3 bases, the J end by 5 bases, with 17 bases between.